The clone carrying this TCR beta chain was recorded a few times. The data stem from a study of blood T cell repertoires in COVID-19. Study information: The study drew acute and convalescent COVID-19 samples from the United States, Italy and Spain. Sources were T cells, B-cell-depleted T cells, or PBMCs; the material itself was cDNA or gDNA.

Original processing notes: Counts of nucleated cells, estimated from reference gene primer amplification, were obtained. Using immunoSEQ multiplex PCR, the repertoire was profiled, and TCRdb retains in-frame clones only, with some absent. V and J calls and clone size are copied from that table; D and trimming were computed from the DNA. The sample shows about 69,000 clones, roughly 73% of them seen only once. Germline V gives CDR1 LNHDA, CDR2 SQIVND (reference sequence). V was pared by 4 bases and J by 3 bases, with 11 bases of the junction left unmatched. CDR3 length equals 16 residues. Material for sequencing was peripheral blood. This receptor was identified in a human donor in a cohort sampled during active COVID-19. This chain uses TRBV19 with TRBJ2-7; 8 nucleotides line up with TRBD2. The CDR3 DNA reads as TGTGCCAGTAGTAGCCTATCTAGCGGGCCTATCTACGAGCAGTACTTC. It is translated as CASSSLSSGPIYEQYF.